This TCR beta chain derives from a study of shared clonotypes between healthy human individuals. The assay was carried out at the deep level. Data came from immunoSEQ multiplex PCR; TCRdb stores just in-frame clones and leaves some out. The sample shows under 1,100,000 clones, roughly 74% of them seen only once. CDR3 length: 13 residues. Between the trimmed V and J ends, which lost 2 bases and 7 bases, there was a span of 9 bases. Germline loops: CDR1 MDHEN, CDR2 SYDVKM. The receptor was isolated from a man aged 18 to 29 in good health. Some clones in this sample may be carry-over from other donors' samples. Sequencing used memory CD4+ T cells from PBMCs. As for subset: CD45RA-negative fraction. This sequence joins TRBV28 and TRBJ1-5; D is unclear. For the CDR3, the DNA is TGTGCCAGCAGTTTACAGGCTGGGCAGCCCCAGCATTTT. Its translation: CASSLQAGQPQHF.